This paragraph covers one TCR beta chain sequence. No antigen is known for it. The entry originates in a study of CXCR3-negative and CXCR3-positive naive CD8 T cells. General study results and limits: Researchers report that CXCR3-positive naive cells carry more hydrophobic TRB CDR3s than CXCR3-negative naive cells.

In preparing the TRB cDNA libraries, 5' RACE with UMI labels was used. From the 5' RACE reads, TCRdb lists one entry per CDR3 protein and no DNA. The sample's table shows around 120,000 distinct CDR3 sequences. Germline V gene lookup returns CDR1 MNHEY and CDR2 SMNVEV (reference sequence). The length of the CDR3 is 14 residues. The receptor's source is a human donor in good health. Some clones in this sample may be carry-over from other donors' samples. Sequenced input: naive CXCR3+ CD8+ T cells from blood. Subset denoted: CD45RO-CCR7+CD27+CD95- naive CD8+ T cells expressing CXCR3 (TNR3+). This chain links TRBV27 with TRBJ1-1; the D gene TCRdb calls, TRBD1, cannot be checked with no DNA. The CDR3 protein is CASSFGGTNTEAFF.